This TCR beta chain was captured in a study of metastatic and nonmetastatic thyroid tumors. This clone came up a few times. Its target is unknown. In the original analysis: Differences in CDR3 between clinicopathological groups were drawn on to build a classifier intended to discriminate distant-metastatic papillary thyroid cancer patients. From the PCR reads, TCRdb re-called clones with MiXCR. What appears here as the V and J calls and clone size reflects TCRdb's work, not the paper's. The sample carries roughly 30,000 clones, under 20% recorded once. Patients underwent thyroid surgery, and none had received any treatment before it. In germline, CDR1 is MDHEN, CDR2 SYDVKM. CDR3 length: 14 residues. J lost 4 bases, V lost 6 bases, and 9 bases had no gene match. Findings of the study overall: Significantly higher TCR beta diversity was reportedly seen in malignant thyroid tumors than benign nodules, in blood and tumor.

Sequenced material: blood. The TCR was taken from a female donor with papillary thyroid cancer or a benign thyroid nodule (not recorded which). Some clones in this sample may be carry-over from other donors' samples. V and J are TRBV28 and TRBJ2-7; TRBD1 aligns across 7 bases. CDR3 DNA: TGTGCCAGCAGCACCCGGGACAGCGAATACGAGCAGTACTTC. Translation: CASSTRDSEYEQYF. Full variable domain (rest looked up from reference TRBV28 and TRBJ2-7): DVKVTQSSRYLVKRTGEKVFLECVQDMDHENMFWYRQDPGLGLRLIYFSYDVKMKEKGDIPEGYSVSREKKERFSLILESASTNQTSMYLCASSTRDSEYEQYFGPGTRLTVT.